This TCR beta chain was documented in a study of T cells in localized non-small cell lung cancer. Notes on the study in general: Across samples, adjacent lung featured a median roughly 60 of the top 100 tumor clones. Those with higher blood T cell density had longer overall survival. Uninvolved adjacent lung showed higher T cell clonality than tumor. Because only a single region of the tumor was sequenced, heterogeneity remains possible.

As for this clone: Antigen unknown.

Repertoires were generated with immunoSEQ multiplex PCR, while TCRdb's copy carries only in-frame clones and drops some. The sample includes 20,000 to 25,000 clones, about 81% seen only once; the top ten take 2% to 2.5%. The CDR3 covers 19 residues. V was pared by 7 bases and J by 1 base, with 15 bases of the junction left unmatched. The germline CDR1 and CDR2 sequences are SNHLY and FYNNEI. V gene TRBV2 combines with J gene TRBJ2-7, with TRBD2 matching 14 bases. The sequence was obtained from a man aged 35 to 70 with stage I lung adenocarcinoma. Source: peripheral blood, taken before any cancer treatment. The CDR3 here is CASTEGGPGLAGGSYEQYF. The CDR3 nucleotides are TGTGCCAGCACTGAGGGGGGCCCAGGACTAGCGGGAGGTTCCTACGAGCAGTACTTC.